One and the same sample provided the 14 T cell receptor beta chains below, sequenced in a study of T cells in localized non-small cell lung cancer. Clones were sequenced by immunoSEQ multiplex PCR, and TCRdb holds only the in-frame ones, with some missing. The table records tens of thousands of clones, around 81% of them present only once. The sample consisted of PBMCs, taken before any cancer treatment. Receptor source: a man aged 35-75 years with stage II lung adenocarcinoma.

The chain employs TRBV19 and TRBJ2-5; possibly TRBD1 or TRBD2 for D (6 bases each). The J call is doubtful: the DNA matches TRBJ2-7 better. Germline V CDR1 and CDR2: LNHDA, SQIVND (reference sequence). This CDR3 is 17 amino acids long. The CDR3 DNA reads as TGTGCCAGTAGTGGGCGTGGGGGGCTCAGTCCCAGGTACGAGCAGTACTTC. Residues: CASSGRGGLSPRYEQYF.

The rearrangement uses TRBV5-1 and TRBJ2-3; TRBD1 matches 8 bases. The CDR3 runs 20 residues. Germline V gene sequence: CDR1 SGHRS, CDR2 YFSETQ. Germline trimming cut 6 bases from V and 3 bases from J; bases unmatched to any gene: 24. The CDR3 is CASTSLGARGLPEFTDTQYF. The CDR3 coding sequence is TGCGCCAGCACTTCCTTGGGTGCCAGGGGGCTTCCCGAATTTACAGATACGCAGTATTTT. Combining the CDR3 with reference TRBV5-1 and TRBJ2-3 gives the whole variable domain KAGVTQTPRYLIKTRGQQVTLSCSPISGHRSVSWYQQTPGQGLQFLFEYFSETQRNKGNFPGRFSGRQFSNSRSEMNVSTLELGDSALYLCASTSLGARGLPEFTDTQYFGPGTRLTVL.

The chain combines TRBV5-6 with TRBJ1-2, with a weak D call TRBD1 (5 bases). V shed 4 bases and J shed 7 bases, with 11 bases lying between them. There are 12 residues in the CDR3. From germline, CDR1 is SGHDT and CDR2 YYEEEE. The CDR3 DNA reads as TGTGCCAGCAGCCCCGGACATACTGGCTACACCTTC. Translated: CASSPGHTGYTF.

The rearrangement uses TRBV11-3 and TRBJ1-1; possible D gene TRBD1, 6 bases. Per the germline V gene, CDR1 is SGHNT and CDR2 is YENEEA. This CDR3 comprises 16 residues. V was cut by 5 bases and J by 1 base, with 17 bases left in between. The CDR3 region is CASSPGGLGQNTEAFF. The CDR3 DNA is TGTGCCAGCAGCCCCGGCGGTCTGGGACAGAACACTGAAGCTTTCTTT.

This rearrangement joins TRBV4-1 to TRBJ2-6; D is undetermined. This CDR3 contains 16 residues. Trimming removed 0 bases at V and 0 bases at J, with 6 bases between. CDR1 MGHRA and CDR2 YSYEKL come from the germline V gene. CDR3 coding DNA: TGCGCCAGCAGCCAAGATCACAGCTCTGGGGCCAACGTCCTGACTTTC. It codes for CASSQDHSSGANVLTF.

CDR3 protein: CASRITGAGTQYF. DNA for the CDR3: TGTGCCAGCAGGATAACCGGGGCAGGTACGCAGTATTTT. The chain recombines TRBV6-5 with TRBJ2-3; D could derive from TRBD1 or TRBD2 (5 bases each). V lost 6 bases, J lost 8 bases, and 15 bases lay in between. The CDR3 is made up of 13 amino acids. Germline CDR1 reads MNHEY; CDR2 reads SVGAGI.

The chain combines TRBV7-9 with TRBJ2-3; D gene uncertain. CDR1 and CDR2 from the germline V gene are SEHNR and FQNEAQ (reference sequence). The CDR3 length is 13 residues. Trimming removed 5 bases from V and 9 bases from J, with 15 bases in between. CDR3 bases: TGTGCCAGCAGCCCCCGGACGGAACGAACGCAGTATTTT. Translation gives CASSPRTERTQYF.

CDR3 bases: TGCGCCAGCAGCCCAGTGGGACAGACTAATGAGCAGTTCTTC. Its translation is CASSPVGQTNEQFF. The chain recombines TRBV5-1 with TRBJ2-1, with TRBD1 identical over 7 bases. V shed 4 bases, J shed 7 bases, and the junction held 8 bases outside the gene matches. CDR1 SGHRS and CDR2 YFSETQ come from the germline V gene. The CDR3 sequence is 14 residues long.

The gene calls are TRBV19 and TRBJ1-1; 7 positions agree with TRBD1. The CDR3 sequence is 14 residues long. Germline CDR1 LNHDA, CDR2 SQIVND (reference sequence). V shed 5 bases and J 0 bases; nucleotides not matched to a gene: 3. The CDR3 protein is CASSVTGMNTEAFF. CDR3 bases: TGTGCCAGTAGTGTGACAGGGATGAACACTGAAGCTTTCTTT.

V gene TRBV19 combines with J gene TRBJ1-1; perhaps TRBD1 as D (5 bases). The CDR3 extends over 14 amino acids. V shed 5 bases and J shed 8 bases, with 18 bases lying between them. The germline gives CDR1 LNHDA, CDR2 SQIVND (reference sequence). The CDR3 DNA follows: TGTGCCAGTAGTGCAATAAATTCGGACAACGAAGCTTTCTTT. Protein product: CASSAINSDNEAFF.

The CDR3 sequence is CASSLGTDNEQFF. CDR3 in DNA: TGTGCCAGCAGCCTCGGGACAGACAATGAGCAGTTCTTC. V is TRBV7-3 and J is TRBJ2-1; 7 bases are shared with TRBD1. Germline CDR1 is SGHTA and CDR2 is FQGTGA. After removal of 5 bases from V and 5 bases from J, the junction contained 3 bases not matched to a gene. The CDR3 runs to 13 residues.

The V call is TRBV5-6, the J call TRBJ2-6; the D gene is possibly TRBD1 (5 bases). The CDR3 is made up of 14 amino acids. V lost 2 bases to trimming and J lost 4 bases, with 7 bases between them. Per the germline V gene, CDR1 is SGHDT and CDR2 is YYEEEE. CDR3: CASSFRAGANVLTF. The CDR3 coding sequence is TGTGCCAGCAGCTTCAGGGCAGGGGCCAACGTCCTGACTTTC.

This rearrangement joins TRBV28 to TRBJ1-2; D not resolved. V was pared by 6 bases and J by 11 bases, with 13 bases between. The CDR3 loop spans 11 amino acids. Per the germline V gene, CDR1 is MDHEN and CDR2 is SYDVKM. Written as DNA, the CDR3 is TGTGCCAGCAGCCTAGACGGGTGGTACACCTTC. Encoded protein: CASSLDGWYTF.

This sequence joins TRBV9 and TRBJ1-1; a weak D match, TRBD1 (6 bases). This CDR3 has 15 amino acids. Deletions cut 4 bases from V and 8 bases from J, with 21 bases between. Per the germline V gene, CDR1 is SGDLS and CDR2 is YYNGEE. CDR3 sequence: CASSLTGGLGAEAFF. In nucleotides, the CDR3 is TGTGCCAGCAGCCTCACGGGGGGGCTGGGAGCGGAAGCTTTCTTT.